The 26 T cell receptor beta chains listed next were all sequenced from one sample in a study of OX40 agonist ivuxolimab in advanced cancers. Using immunoSEQ multiplex PCR, the repertoire was profiled, and TCRdb retains in-frame clones only, with some absent. This table holds approximately 28,000 clones, about 82% found once. Specimen: CD4+ or CD8+ T cells sorted from blood, collected in a trial of the OX40 agonist ivuxolimab. These receptor sequences come from an adult with an advanced solid tumor such as melanoma, head and neck, liver or kidney cancer.

The chain has TRBV21-1 and TRBJ2-7; the table's TRBD2 call for D was not verified on the DNA. TRBV21-1 is a known pseudogene. CDR3 length equals 16 residues. Here the CDR3 reads CASISPPGLAVYEQYF. In DNA form, the CDR3 reads TGTGCCAGCATCTCGCCTCCGGGACTAGCGGTCTACGAGCAGTACTTC.

The rearrangement uses TRBV13 and TRBJ2-7; the match to TRBD1 covers 12 bases. V shed 0 bases and J 6 bases; nucleotides not matched to a gene: 12. Germline-derived CDR1 and CDR2 are PRHDT and FYEKMQ (reference sequence). This CDR3 is built from 18 residues. CDR3: CASSLGGDRGRIFAEQYF. As DNA, the CDR3 is TGTGCCAGCAGCTTAGGAGGGGACAGGGGGCGGATTTTTGCCGAGCAGTACTTC. The entire variable domain, with the rest obtained from reference TRBV13 and TRBJ2-7, is as follows: AAGVIQSPRHLIKEKRETATLKCYPIPRHDTVYWYQQGPGQDPQFLISFYEKMQSDKGSIPDRFSAQQFSDYHSELNMSSLELGDSALYFCASSLGGDRGRIFAEQYFGPGTRLTVT.

The CDR3 DNA reads as TGCAGCGTCCCGTCGGCGGGAACGCAGTATTTT. This sequence encodes CSVPSAGTQYF. The chain combines TRBV29-1 with TRBJ2-3; D might be TRBD2 (6 bases). V lost 6 bases and J 9 bases, leaving 13 bases between the germline ends. CDR3 length equals 11 residues. Germline CDR1 and CDR2: SQVTM and ANQGSEA.

The rearrangement links TRBV18 to TRBJ1-1; 7 bases line up with TRBD1. Germline values: CDR1 KGHSH, CDR2 LQKENI. Trimming at V came to 0 bases and at J to 0 bases, leaving 1 base not matched to a gene. This CDR3 comprises 15 residues. CDR3 sequence (DNA): TGTGCCAGCTCACCACCGACAGGGTTGAACACTGAAGCTTTCTTT. Amino acid sequence: CASSPPTGLNTEAFF.

By frequency in the sample, this clone is medium-sized. The chain has TRBV5-1 and TRBJ1-1, with D hard to call. The V and J ends lost 3 bases and 3 bases respectively, with 12 bases between them. The CDR3 is 14 amino acids. Germline-derived CDR1 and CDR2 are SGHRS and YFSETQ. CDR3 DNA: TGCGCCAGCAGCTCGGCGGGAGGCTACACTGAAGCTTTCTTT. This codes for CASSSAGGYTEAFF.

This sequence joins TRBV4-2 and TRBJ2-7; 7 bases align to TRBD2. This CDR3 is 15 amino acids long. Germline CDR1 reads LGHNA; CDR2 reads YNFKEQ. With 4 bases clipped from V and 4 bases from J, the junction kept 10 bases outside the gene matches. CDR3: CASSPIAGEPYEQYF. The CDR3 DNA reads as TGTGCCAGCAGCCCCATCGCGGGAGAACCATACGAGCAGTACTTC.

Here the CDR3 DNA reads TGCGCCAGCAGATGGGACAGGGTAGAGACCCAGTACTTC. Translation gives CASRWDRVETQYF. The J gene is TRBJ2-5, the V gene TRBV5-1; the match to TRBD1 covers 9 bases. The germline V gene encodes CDR1 SGHRS and CDR2 YFSETQ. CDR3 length: 13 residues. After removal of 5 bases from V and 4 bases from J, the junction contained 3 bases not matched to a gene.

This clone was seen a handful of times. The V call is TRBV6-1, the J call TRBJ1-3; D gene unclear. V was cut by 0 bases and J by 0 bases, with 9 bases left in between. The CDR3 has 16 amino acids. The germline V gene has CDR1 MNHNS and CDR2 SASEGT. The CDR3 region has the DNA TGTGCCAGCAGTGAAGCCTCTGAAGCCTCTGGAAACACCATATATTTT. Translation: CASSEASEASGNTIYF.

This clone was detected once. The chain employs TRBV5-6 and TRBJ1-2; D is perhaps TRBD1 (5 bases). V was trimmed by 4 bases and J by 5 bases, leaving 21 bases between them. CDR1 and CDR2 from the germline V gene are SGHDT and YYEEEE. This CDR3 has 16 amino acids. Here the CDR3 reads CASSHRAQGGEYGYTF. The DNA for the CDR3 is TGTGCCAGCAGCCATCGAGCCCAGGGAGGGGAATATGGCTACACCTTC.

The sample holds a few counts of this clone. The chain couples TRBV12-5 to TRBJ2-7, with 7 nucleotides matching TRBD2. J gave up 2 bases and V 7 bases, and 8 bases lay outside the gene matches. In germline, CDR1 is LGHNT, CDR2 FRNRAP. The CDR3 consists of 14 residues. This CDR3 reads CASAFFGTTYEQYF. The DNA of the CDR3 is TGTGCTAGTGCCTTTTTTGGGACTACCTACGAGCAGTACTTC.

V and J are TRBV27 and TRBJ2-4, with D possibly called TRBD1 or TRBD2 (5 bases each). The V end was cut by 11 bases, the J end by 2 bases, with 19 bases between. Germline lookup yields CDR1 MNHEY and CDR2 SMNVEV (reference sequence). The CDR3 is 15 amino acids. CDR3 nucleotide sequence: TGTGCCCCCCGTAGAGGGGACCGTTCCAAAAACATTCAGTACTTC. Translated: CAPRRGDRSKNIQYF.

The rearrangement links TRBV10-3 to TRBJ2-7, with D possibly TRBD1 on 5 matching bases. The CDR3 extends over 12 amino acids. Trimming left V 10 bases short and J 0 bases short, with 10 bases between. The germline CDR1 and CDR2 sequences are ENHRY and SYGVKD. The CDR3 sequence is CATLDSSYEQYF. In DNA form, the CDR3 reads TGTGCCACCCTCGACAGCTCCTACGAGCAGTACTTC.

This clone came up a few times. This rearrangement joins TRBV5-1 to TRBJ2-3; 7 bases fit TRBD1. Looked up from germline, CDR1 is SGHRS and CDR2 is YFSETQ. V gave up 4 bases and J gave up 4 bases; unmatched junction bases: 9. The CDR3 is 15 amino acids. The CDR3 DNA reads as TGCGCCAGCAGCCCCAGGGGGATCGTCGCAGATACGCAGTATTTT. Protein sequence: CASSPRGIVADTQYF.

This chain links TRBV5-1 with TRBJ2-7, with TRBD2 matching over 8 bases. Germline V gene sequence: CDR1 SGHRS, CDR2 YFSETQ. The CDR3 has 16 amino acids. V lost 1 base to trimming and J lost 4 bases; unmatched junction nucleotides: 10. The CDR3 sequence is CASSLYLTGGKYEQYF. The CDR3 nucleotides are TGCGCCAGCAGCTTGTATTTAACGGGAGGGAAATACGAGCAGTACTTC.

This chain links TRBV11-2 with TRBJ2-7; no firm D call. The germline gives CDR1 SGHAT, CDR2 FQNNGV. The CDR3 consists of 15 residues. V lost 0 bases, J lost 7 bases, and 16 bases lay in between. In DNA form, the CDR3 reads TGTGCCAGCAGCTTAGAATTCTCCGGGCGTGATGAGCAGTACTTC. Translating gives CASSLEFSGRDEQYF.

This clone was observed once. The rearrangement links TRBV28 to TRBJ1-1; weak D call: TRBD1 (6 bases). This CDR3 contains 11 residues. CDR1 and CDR2 (germline): MDHEN, SYDVKM. V was pared by 7 bases and J by 4 bases, with 7 bases between. The CDR3: CASIRGTEAFF. CDR3 nucleotide sequence: TGTGCCAGCATCAGGGGCACTGAAGCTTTCTTT. The complete variable domain, with remaining parts taken from reference TRBV28 and TRBJ1-1, reads DVKVTQSSRYLVKRTGEKVFLECVQDMDHENMFWYRQDPGLGLRLIYFSYDVKMKEKGDIPEGYSVSREKKERFSLILESASTNQTSMYLCASIRGTEAFFGQGTRLTVV.

The rearrangement uses TRBV30 and TRBJ1-1; unclear D gene. The germline V gene encodes CDR1 GTSNPN and CDR2 SVGIG (reference sequence). V gave up 0 bases and J gave up 6 bases, with 14 bases separating them. CDR3 length: 14 residues. The chain's CDR3 is CAWSVWHTLAEAFF. In DNA, the CDR3 is TGTGCCTGGAGTGTATGGCACACATTAGCTGAAGCTTTCTTT.

V and J are TRBV5-4 and TRBJ1-1, with TRBD1 matching 7 bases. The CDR3 loop spans 16 amino acids. V was pared by 2 bases and J by 0 bases, with 7 bases of the junction left unmatched. Looked up from germline, CDR1 is SGHNT and CDR2 is YYREEE (reference sequence). CDR3 sequence reads: CASSFSPGQLNTEAFF. The DNA of the CDR3 is TGTGCCAGCAGCTTCTCACCGGGACAGTTGAACACTGAAGCTTTCTTT.

The chain couples TRBV27 to TRBJ1-1; D might be TRBD1 (6 bases). Germline V gene lookup returns CDR1 MNHEY and CDR2 SMNVEV (reference sequence). Trimming took off 6 bases at V and 7 bases at J, with 12 bases between the two ends. This CDR3 is 12 amino acids long. The CDR3 loop reads CASSLLQGEAFF. CDR3 sequence (DNA): TGTGCCAGCAGCCTACTACAGGGTGAAGCTTTCTTT.

This clone was seen only once. The CDR3 is CASSPGTTDYEQYF. CDR3 nucleotide sequence: TGCGCCAGCAGCCCCGGGACAACAGACTACGAGCAGTACTTC. The gene calls are TRBV4-1 and TRBJ2-7; weak D call: TRBD1 (6 bases). Germline V lookup: CDR1 MGHRA, CDR2 YSYEKL. V gave up 4 bases and J gave up 3 bases, with 13 bases separating them. There are 14 residues in the CDR3.

This chain links TRBV19 with TRBJ1-4; 8 positions match TRBD1. Germline assignment: CDR1 LNHDA and CDR2 SQIVND (reference sequence). V lost 4 bases and J lost 11; bases outside the gene matches: 18. The CDR3 is 17 amino acids. CDR3 loop: CASSKGPGQDLGGKLFF. The CDR3 DNA is TGTGCCAGTAGTAAGGGCCCGGGACAGGATCTTGGGGGGAAACTGTTTTTT.

This clone was detected once. The genes are TRBV9 and TRBJ2-7, with D maybe TRBD1 (6 bases). Deletions cut 3 bases from V and 2 bases from J, with 9 bases between. The CDR3 extends over 13 amino acids. Germline values: CDR1 SGDLS, CDR2 YYNGEE. CDR3 nucleotides: TGTGCCAGCAGCGCCGGGACAACCTACGAGCAGTACTTC. This sequence encodes CASSAGTTYEQYF.

The gene calls are TRBV7-6 and TRBJ2-7; no clear D gene. Trimming shortened V by 3 bases and J by 0 bases, and 6 bases separated the two germline ends. The CDR3 extends over 13 amino acids. CDR1 SGHVS and CDR2 FNYEAQ come from the germline V gene. As DNA, the CDR3 is TGTGCCAGCAGCTTGGAGAGCTCCTACGAGCAGTACTTC. The encoded protein is CASSLESSYEQYF.

The V and J genes are TRBV7-6 and TRBJ2-2; D not certain. The CDR3 length is 16 residues. The V end lost 7 bases, the J end lost 0 bases, and 15 bases lay between the germline ends. The germline CDR1 and CDR2 sequences are SGHVS and FNYEAQ. The CDR3 loop is CASTNRLVANTGELFF. The CDR3, as DNA: TGTGCCAGCACCAACCGGTTGGTCGCGAACACCGGGGAGCTGTTTTTT.

The chain has TRBV11-2 and TRBJ2-1; TRBD2 agrees at 8 bases. This CDR3 comprises 17 residues. Germline V CDR1 and CDR2: SGHAT, FQNNGV. The ends lost 2 bases at V and 0 bases at J; junction bases unmatched: 6. The CDR3: CASSLYRSGSSYNEQFF. As DNA, the CDR3 is TGTGCCAGCAGCTTATACCGGAGCGGGAGCTCCTACAATGAGCAGTTCTTC.

The chain employs TRBV13 and TRBJ2-7, with TRBD2 identical over 13 bases. V gave up 5 bases and J gave up 2 bases; unmatched junction bases: 3. The CDR3 covers 15 residues. Per the germline V gene, CDR1 is PRHDT and CDR2 is FYEKMQ (reference sequence). CDR3 coding DNA: TGTGCCAGCAGCGAGGGACTAGCGGGGACCTACGAGCAGTACTTC. Protein sequence: CASSEGLAGTYEQYF. The entire variable domain, with the rest obtained from reference TRBV13 and TRBJ2-7, is as follows: AAGVIQSPRHLIKEKRETATLKCYPIPRHDTVYWYQQGPGQDPQFLISFYEKMQSDKGSIPDRFSAQQFSDYHSELNMSSLELGDSALYFCASSEGLAGTYEQYFGPGTRLTVT.